This T cell receptor beta chain was captured in a study of cytomegalovirus exposure and HLA in healthy donors. Trimming removed 2 bases from V and 3 bases from J; junction bases left unmatched: 10. CDR3 length equals 17 residues. Germline values: CDR1 MGHDK, CDR2 SYGVNS. It was with 60 Vbeta and 13 Jbeta primers that the PCR ran. Method: immunoSEQ multiplex PCR; TCRdb's copy keeps in-frame clones and lacks some. This sample has some 91,000 clones, with 70% to 80% found just once. As for this clone: Antigen: not known.

The study, taken as a whole, reports: Later analysis associated a missense DCLRE1C variant with TCR beta V- and J-gene trimming.

This sequence was found in a man aged 35 to 55 in good health and CMV-seronegative. This chain links TRBV25-1 with TRBJ1-3, with TRBD1 matching over 7 bases. The specimen was PBMCs. CDR3 in amino acids: CASSELATGILGNTIYF. The CDR3 coding sequence is TGTGCCAGCAGTGAACTCGCGACAGGGATCCTTGGAAACACCATATATTTT.